The sequence of this T cell receptor (beta chain) was determined in a study of blood T cell repertoires in COVID-19. Whole-study context: Spain, Italy and the United States supplied samples that represented acute and convalescent COVID-19. T cells, B-cell-depleted T cells, or PBMCs provided the cDNA or gDNA that served as material.

V was shortened by 4 bases and J by 2 bases, with 9 bases between the two germline ends. The germline CDR1 and CDR2 sequences are KGHSH and LQKENI. The length of the CDR3 is 13 residues. Residents of under 25 US areas, aged about 18 to 89 years, made up the participants. Recovery among Cohort 3 donors was established by two negative PCRs, clearance, or symptom resolution. The table came from immunoSEQ multiplex PCR; TCRdb's copy has only in-frame clones and leaves some out. The table has over 150,000 clones, about 80% seen once; the top ten hold around 7%. The chain is built from TRBV18 and TRBJ2-7; D gene ambiguous. The source of this sequence is a middle-aged man who had recovered from COVID-19. Sequenced: PBMCs or T cells enriched from blood (not recorded which). The CDR3 nucleotides are TGTGCCAGCTCACGGCCAGGTACCTACGAGCAGTACTTC. It translates to CASSRPGTYEQYF.